This T cell receptor beta chain was identified during a study of T cell responses to AZD1222 COVID-19 vaccine. This clone was picked up a small number of times. Clones were read by immunoSEQ multiplex PCR, and TCRdb kept only the in-frame ones, dropping some. The sample shows roughly 43,000 clones, roughly 77% of them seen only once. The source material was peripheral blood, sampled 28 days after the second dose of the MenACWY control vaccine. This sequence originates from an adult who received the MenACWY meningococcal vaccine as a control.

The CDR3 spells CASSDSPTGNTGELFF. CDR3 coding DNA: TGTGCCAGCAGTGACTCTCCGACAGGGAACACCGGGGAGCTGTTTTTT. J is TRBJ2-2 and V is TRBV6-4; possibly TRBD1 for D (6 bases). The CDR3 extends over 16 amino acids. The ends were cut back, 0 bases at V and 1 base at J, with 9 bases in the middle. CDR1 and CDR2 (germline): MRHNA, SNTAGT.